This T cell receptor beta chain was found in a study of T-cell reconstitution after alpha-beta-depleted transplantation in children. Overall study results and limits: Newly generated T cells supplied most T-cell counts and diversity one year post-transplant.

Unique molecular identifiers tagged the TCRbeta library. Using its own MiXCR run on the PCR reads, TCRdb lists one record per CDR3 protein. There are hundreds of thousands of distinct CDR3 sequences in the sample; approximately 13% occur only once, and over 2% lies in the top ten. The CDR3 length is 14 residues. Trimming left V 6 bases short and J 0 bases short, with 11 bases between. Per the germline V gene, CDR1 is MNHEY and CDR2 is SMNVEV (reference sequence). There are a few counts of this clonotype. Its antigen remains unidentified. This specimen was PBMCs, mostly from graft donor cells, taken 360 days after TCRalphabeta/CD19-depleted stem cell transplant. This clonotype was sampled from a male patient aged 10-17 years who had a stem cell transplant for acute myeloid leukemia, so the T cells may come from the graft donor. The chain combines TRBV27 with TRBJ1-1, with no clear D. The CDR3 region has the DNA TGTGCCAGCAGAGTAGGAGGTATGAACACTGAAGCTTTCTTT. It yields the protein CASRVGGMNTEAFF.